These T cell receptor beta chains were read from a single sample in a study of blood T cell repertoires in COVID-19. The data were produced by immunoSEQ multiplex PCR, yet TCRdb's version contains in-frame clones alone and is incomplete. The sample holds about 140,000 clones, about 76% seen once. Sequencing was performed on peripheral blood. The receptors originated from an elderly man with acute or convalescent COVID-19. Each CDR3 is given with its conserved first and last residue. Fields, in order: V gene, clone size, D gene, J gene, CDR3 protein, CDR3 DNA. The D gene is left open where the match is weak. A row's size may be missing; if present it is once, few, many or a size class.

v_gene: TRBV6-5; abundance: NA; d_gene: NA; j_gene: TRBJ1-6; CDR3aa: CASSYRRVGSFSPLHF; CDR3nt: TGTGCCAGCAGTTACCGCAGGGTAGGCAGCTTTTCACCCCTCCACTTT
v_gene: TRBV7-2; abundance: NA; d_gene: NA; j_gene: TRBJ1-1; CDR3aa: CASSVYRESPEAFF; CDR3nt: TGTGCCAGCAGCGTTTACAGGGAAAGTCCTGAAGCTTTCTTT
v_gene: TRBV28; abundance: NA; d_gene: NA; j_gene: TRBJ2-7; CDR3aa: CASNQVSSYEQYF; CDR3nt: TGTGCCAGCAACCAGGTCAGCTCCTACGAGCAGTACTTC
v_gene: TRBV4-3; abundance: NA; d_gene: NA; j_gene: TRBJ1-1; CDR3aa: CASSQVQGNTEAFF; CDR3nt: TGCGCCAGCAGCCAAGTTCAGGGGAACACTGAAGCTTTCTTT
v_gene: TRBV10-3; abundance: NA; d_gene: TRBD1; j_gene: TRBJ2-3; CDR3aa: CAIRQGADRGDTQYF; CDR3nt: TGTGCCATCAGACAGGGGGCGGATCGCGGAGATACGCAGTATTTT
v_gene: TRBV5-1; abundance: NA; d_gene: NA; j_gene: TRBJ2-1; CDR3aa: CASSLLDGGNEQFF; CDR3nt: TGCGCCAGCAGCTTGTTGGACGGAGGGAATGAGCAGTTCTTC
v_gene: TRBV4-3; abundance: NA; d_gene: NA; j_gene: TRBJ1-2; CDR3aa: CASSQESRNYGYTF; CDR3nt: TGCGCCAGCAGCCAAGAGTCGAGAAACTATGGCTACACCTTC
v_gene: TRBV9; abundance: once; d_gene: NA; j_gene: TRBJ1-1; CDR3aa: CASSGSGQPNTEAFF; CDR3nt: TGTGCCAGCAGCGGATCCGGACAGCCGAACACTGAAGCTTTCTTT
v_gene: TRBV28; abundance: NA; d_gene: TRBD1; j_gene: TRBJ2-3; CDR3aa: CASSSGTGGTDTQYF; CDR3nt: TGTGCCAGCAGTTCAGGGACAGGGGGCACAGATACGCAGTATTTT
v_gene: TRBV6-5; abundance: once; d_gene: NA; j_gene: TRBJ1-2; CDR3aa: CASSYSDTPNYGYTF; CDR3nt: TGTGCCAGCAGTTACTCGGACACCCCTAACTATGGCTACACCTTC
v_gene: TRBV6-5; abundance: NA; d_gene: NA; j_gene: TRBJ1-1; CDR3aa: CASLKRSGGEAFF; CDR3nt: TGTGCCAGCTTAAAGCGGAGCGGTGGGGAAGCTTTCTTT
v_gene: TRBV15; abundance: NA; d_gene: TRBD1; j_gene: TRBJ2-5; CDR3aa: CATSGGQGVETQYF; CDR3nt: TGTGCCACCAGCGGGGGACAGGGCGTAGAGACCCAGTACTTC
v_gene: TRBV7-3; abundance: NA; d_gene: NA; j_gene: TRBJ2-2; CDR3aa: CASSLTTVATGELFF; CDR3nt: TGTGCCAGCAGCTTAACGACAGTTGCGACCGGGGAGCTGTTTTTT
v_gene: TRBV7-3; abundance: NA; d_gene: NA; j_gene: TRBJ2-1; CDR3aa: CASSLSGREDEQFF; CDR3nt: TGTGCCAGCAGCTTAAGCGGCAGGGAGGATGAGCAGTTCTTC